This passage covers 4 T cell receptor beta chains from one sample sequenced in a study of T cell repertoires in cytomegalovirus infection. TCRdb re-called the reads with MiXCR, one entry per CDR3 protein. The data hold 300,000 or so distinct CDR3 sequences, with about 26% observed a single time. Input material: PBMCs. These receptors were taken from a human donor in good health (CMV status not recorded). Some clones in this sample may be carry-over from other donors' samples.

This clonotype was recorded many times. The chain recombines TRBV7-2 with TRBJ2-5; D uncertain. The CDR3 length is 18 residues. Trimming took 1 base from V and 6 from J, leaving 24 bases between them. CDR1 is SGHTA and CDR2 is FQGNSA in the germline V gene. The CDR3 coding sequence is TGTGCCAGCAGCTTAGGTCTGGCTCGCGGAACACTTAAGAAGACCCAGTACTTC. Amino acid sequence: CASSLGLARGTLKKTQYF.

The chain joins TRBV20-1 to TRBJ2-7, with D tentatively TRBD1 (6 bases). V lost 1 base to trimming and J lost 0 bases, with 16 bases between them. Germline-derived CDR1 and CDR2 are DFQATT and SNEGSKA (reference sequence). This CDR3 has 16 amino acids. The CDR3 coding sequence is TGCAGTGCTAGAGGCAGTACCCGGGACATCTCCTACGAGCAGTACTTC. It yields the protein CSARGSTRDISYEQYF.

The chain couples TRBV5-1 to TRBJ1-5; 7 bases fit TRBD1. The V and J ends lost 5 bases and 6 bases, in that order; junction bases with no gene match: 11. Germline CDR1 and CDR2: SGHRS and YFSETQ. The CDR3 covers 15 residues. The CDR3 here is CASSKQGQPGQPQHF. CDR3 in DNA: TGCGCCAGCAGTAAACAGGGACAGCCAGGTCAGCCCCAGCATTTT. Drawing the rest from reference TRBV5-1 and TRBJ1-5, the complete variable domain is KAGVTQTPRYLIKTRGQQVTLSCSPISGHRSVSWYQQTPGQGLQFLFEYFSETQRNKGNFPGRFSGRQFSNSRSEMNVSTLELGDSALYLCASSKQGQPGQPQHFGDGTRLSIL.

This clonotype was observed a handful of times. The V gene is TRBV5-1, the J gene TRBJ2-7, with 8 bases fitting TRBD2. Trimming cost V 4 bases and J 3 bases; bases outside gene matches: 12. CDR1 is SGHRS and CDR2 is YFSETQ in the germline V gene. The CDR3 length is 16 residues. CDR3 loop: CASSRESGGPGYEQYF. For the CDR3, the DNA is TGCGCCAGCAGCCGGGAGAGCGGGGGCCCAGGCTACGAGCAGTACTTC. Together with reference TRBV5-1 and TRBJ2-7, the CDR3 gives the full variable domain: KAGVTQTPRYLIKTRGQQVTLSCSPISGHRSVSWYQQTPGQGLQFLFEYFSETQRNKGNFPGRFSGRQFSNSRSEMNVSTLELGDSALYLCASSRESGGPGYEQYFGPGTRLTVT.